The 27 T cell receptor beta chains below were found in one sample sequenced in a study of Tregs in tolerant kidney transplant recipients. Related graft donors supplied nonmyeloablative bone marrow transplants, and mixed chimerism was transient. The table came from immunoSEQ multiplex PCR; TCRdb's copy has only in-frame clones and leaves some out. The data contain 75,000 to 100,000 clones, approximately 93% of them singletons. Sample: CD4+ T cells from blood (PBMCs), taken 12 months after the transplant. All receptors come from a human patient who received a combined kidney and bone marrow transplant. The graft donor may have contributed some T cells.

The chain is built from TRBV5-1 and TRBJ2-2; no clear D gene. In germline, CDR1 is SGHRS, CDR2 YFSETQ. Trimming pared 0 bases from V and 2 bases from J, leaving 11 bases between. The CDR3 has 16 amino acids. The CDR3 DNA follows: TGCGCCAGCAGCTTGGCCCCAGCGACTAACACCGGGGAGCTGTTTTTT. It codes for CASSLAPATNTGELFF.

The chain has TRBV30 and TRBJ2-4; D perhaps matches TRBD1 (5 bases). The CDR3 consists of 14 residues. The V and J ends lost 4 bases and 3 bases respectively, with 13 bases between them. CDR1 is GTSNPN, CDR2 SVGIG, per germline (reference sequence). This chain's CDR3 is CAWKDQGGKNIQYF. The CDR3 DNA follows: TGTGCCTGGAAGGATCAGGGTGGCAAAAACATTCAGTACTTC.

The CDR3 reads CASGINGGAYGYTF. DNA for the CDR3: TGTGCTAGTGGGATTAACGGAGGGGCTTATGGCTACACCTTC. The rearrangement links TRBV12-5 to TRBJ1-2; D may be TRBD1 (5 bases). The CDR3 is 14 amino acids. Germline loops: CDR1 LGHNT, CDR2 FRNRAP. V was cut by 6 bases and J by 5 bases, with 16 bases left in between. Using reference TRBV12-5 and TRBJ1-2 for the parts outside the CDR3, the full variable domain is DARVTQTPRHKVTEMGQEVTMRCQPILGHNTVFWYRQTMMQGLELLAYFRNRAPLDDSGMPKDRFSAEMPDATLATLKIQPSEPRDSAVYFCASGINGGAYGYTFGSGTRLTVV.

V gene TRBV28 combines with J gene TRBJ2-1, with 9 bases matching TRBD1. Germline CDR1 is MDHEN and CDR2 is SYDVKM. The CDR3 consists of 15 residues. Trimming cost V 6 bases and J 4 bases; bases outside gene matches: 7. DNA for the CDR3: TGTGCCAGCAGATTCTTGGACAGGGGTTACAATGAGCAGTTCTTC. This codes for CASRFLDRGYNEQFF.

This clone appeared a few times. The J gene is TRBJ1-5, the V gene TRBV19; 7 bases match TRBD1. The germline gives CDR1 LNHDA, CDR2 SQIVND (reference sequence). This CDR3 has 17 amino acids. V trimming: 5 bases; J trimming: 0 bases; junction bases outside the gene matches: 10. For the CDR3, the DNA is TGTGCCAGTAGTGTCCTCCCGGGACAGAATAGCAATCAGCCCCAGCATTTT. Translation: CASSVLPGQNSNQPQHF.

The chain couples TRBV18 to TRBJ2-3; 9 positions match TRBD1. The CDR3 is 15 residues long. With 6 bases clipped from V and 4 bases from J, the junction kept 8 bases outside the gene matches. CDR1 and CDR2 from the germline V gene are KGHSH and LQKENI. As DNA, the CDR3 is TGTGCCAGCTCGCCTCCGGGACAGGGCCCAGATACGCAGTATTTT. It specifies CASSPPGQGPDTQYF.

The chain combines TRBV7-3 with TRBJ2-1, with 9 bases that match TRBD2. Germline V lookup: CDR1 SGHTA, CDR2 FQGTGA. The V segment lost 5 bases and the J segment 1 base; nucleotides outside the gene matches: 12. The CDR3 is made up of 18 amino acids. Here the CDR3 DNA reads TGTGCCAGCAGCCTATTCGGGTCCACTAGCGGGTCCTACAATGAGCAGTTCTTC. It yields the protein CASSLFGSTSGSYNEQFF.

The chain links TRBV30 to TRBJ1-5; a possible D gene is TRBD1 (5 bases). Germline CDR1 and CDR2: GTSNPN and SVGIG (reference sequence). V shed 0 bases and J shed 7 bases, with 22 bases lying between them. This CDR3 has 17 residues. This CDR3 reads CAWSVSLVGGVNQPQHF. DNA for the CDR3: TGTGCCTGGAGTGTTTCCCTGGTGGGAGGGGTGAACCAGCCCCAGCATTTT.

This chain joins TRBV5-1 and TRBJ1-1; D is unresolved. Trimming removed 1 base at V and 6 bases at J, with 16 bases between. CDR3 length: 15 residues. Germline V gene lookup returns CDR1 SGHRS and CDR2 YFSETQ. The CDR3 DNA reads TGCGCCAGCAGCTTGTTTCCTGATCGCCGCGCTGAAGCTTTCTTT. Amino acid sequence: CASSLFPDRRAEAFF.

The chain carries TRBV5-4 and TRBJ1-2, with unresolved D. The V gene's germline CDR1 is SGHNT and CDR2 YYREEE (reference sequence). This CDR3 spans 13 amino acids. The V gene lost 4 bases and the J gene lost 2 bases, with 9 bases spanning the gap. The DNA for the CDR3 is TGTGCCAGCAGCCCTAGGCAGAACTATGGCTACACCTTC. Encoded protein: CASSPRQNYGYTF.

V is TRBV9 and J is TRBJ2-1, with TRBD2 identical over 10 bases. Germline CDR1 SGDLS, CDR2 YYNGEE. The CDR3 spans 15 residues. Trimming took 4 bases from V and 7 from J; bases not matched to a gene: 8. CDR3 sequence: CASSSSGRALNEQFF. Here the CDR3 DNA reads TGTGCCAGCAGCTCGAGCGGGAGGGCCTTAAATGAGCAGTTCTTC.

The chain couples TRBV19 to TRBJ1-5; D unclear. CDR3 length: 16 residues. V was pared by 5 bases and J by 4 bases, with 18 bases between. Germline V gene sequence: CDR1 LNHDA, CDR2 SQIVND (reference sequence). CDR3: CASSSYTGSWNQPQHF. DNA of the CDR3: TGTGCCAGTAGTTCGTATACGGGTAGTTGGAATCAGCCCCAGCATTTT.

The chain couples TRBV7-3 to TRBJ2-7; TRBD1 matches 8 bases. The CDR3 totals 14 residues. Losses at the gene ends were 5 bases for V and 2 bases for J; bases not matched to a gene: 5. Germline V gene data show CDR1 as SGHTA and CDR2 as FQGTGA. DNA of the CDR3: TGTGCCAGCAGCAAAGGACAGGGACCCTACGAGCAGTACTTC. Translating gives CASSKGQGPYEQYF.

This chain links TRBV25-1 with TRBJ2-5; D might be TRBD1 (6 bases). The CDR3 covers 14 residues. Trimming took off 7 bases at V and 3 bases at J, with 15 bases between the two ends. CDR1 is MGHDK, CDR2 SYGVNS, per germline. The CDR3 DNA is TGTGCCAGCACCTATAGGGGGTTAGAAGAGACCCAGTACTTC. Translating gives CASTYRGLEETQYF.

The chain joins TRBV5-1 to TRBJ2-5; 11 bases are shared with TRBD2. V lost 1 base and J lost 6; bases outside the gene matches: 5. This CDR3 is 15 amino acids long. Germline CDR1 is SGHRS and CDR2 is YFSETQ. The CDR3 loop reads CASSLTSGSVKTQYF. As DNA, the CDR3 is TGCGCCAGCAGCTTGACTAGCGGGAGTGTAAAGACCCAGTACTTC.

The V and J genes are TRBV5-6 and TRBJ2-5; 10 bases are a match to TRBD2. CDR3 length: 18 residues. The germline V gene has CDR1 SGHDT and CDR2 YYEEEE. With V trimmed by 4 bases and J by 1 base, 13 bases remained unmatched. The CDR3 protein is CASSGRRLAGVSQETQYF. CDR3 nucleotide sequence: TGTGCCAGCAGCGGCCGGAGGCTAGCGGGAGTATCCCAAGAGACCCAGTACTTC.

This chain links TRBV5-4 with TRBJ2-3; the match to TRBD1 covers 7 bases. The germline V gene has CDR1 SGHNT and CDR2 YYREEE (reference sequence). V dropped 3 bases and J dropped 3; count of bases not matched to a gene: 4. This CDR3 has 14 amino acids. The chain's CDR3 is CASSSTGVTDTQYF. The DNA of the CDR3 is TGTGCCAGCAGCTCAACAGGGGTTACAGATACGCAGTATTTT.

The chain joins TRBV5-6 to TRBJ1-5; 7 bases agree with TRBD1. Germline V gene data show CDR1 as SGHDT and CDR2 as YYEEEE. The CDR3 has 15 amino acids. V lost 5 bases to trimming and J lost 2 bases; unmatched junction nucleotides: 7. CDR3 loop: CASREQGKGNQPQHF. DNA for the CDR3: TGTGCCAGCAGAGAACAGGGGAAGGGCAATCAGCCCCAGCATTTT.

The CDR3 reads CASSLFGGGDSLMNTEAFF. In DNA, the CDR3 is TGTGCCAGCAGCTTATTTGGCGGGGGGGATAGCCTCATGAACACTGAAGCTTTCTTT. The rearrangement uses TRBV11-3 and TRBJ1-1, with D possibly TRBD1 on 5 matching bases. V shed 2 bases and J shed 0 bases, with 22 bases lying between them. This CDR3 contains 19 residues. Germline V CDR1 and CDR2: SGHNT, YENEEA.

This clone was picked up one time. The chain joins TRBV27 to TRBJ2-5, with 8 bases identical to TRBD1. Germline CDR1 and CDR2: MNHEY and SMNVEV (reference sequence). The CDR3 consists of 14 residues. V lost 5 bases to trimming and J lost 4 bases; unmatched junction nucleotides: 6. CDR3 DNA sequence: TGTGCCAGCAGTAGGACAGGGTCGGGAGAGACCCAGTACTTC. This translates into CASSRTGSGETQYF.

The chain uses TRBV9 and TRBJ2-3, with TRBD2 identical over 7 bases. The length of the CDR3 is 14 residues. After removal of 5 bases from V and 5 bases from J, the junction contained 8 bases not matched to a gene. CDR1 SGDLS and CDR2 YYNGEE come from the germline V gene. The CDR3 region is CASSRSGVGDTQYF. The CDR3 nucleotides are TGTGCCAGCAGTCGAAGCGGGGTCGGAGATACGCAGTATTTT.

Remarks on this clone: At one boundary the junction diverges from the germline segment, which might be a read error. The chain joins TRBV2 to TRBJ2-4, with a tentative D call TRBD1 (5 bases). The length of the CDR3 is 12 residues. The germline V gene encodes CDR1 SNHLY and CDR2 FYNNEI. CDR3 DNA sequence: TGTGCCAGCAGTGAACAGACAAAGACAGAGAACTTC. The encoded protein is CASSEQTKTENF. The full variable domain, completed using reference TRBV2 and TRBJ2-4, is EPEVTQTPSHQVTQMGQEVILRCVPISNHLYFYWYRQILGQKVEFLVSFYNNEISEKSEIFDDQFSVERPDGSNFTLKIRSTKLEDSAMYFCASSEQTKTENFGAGTRLSVL.

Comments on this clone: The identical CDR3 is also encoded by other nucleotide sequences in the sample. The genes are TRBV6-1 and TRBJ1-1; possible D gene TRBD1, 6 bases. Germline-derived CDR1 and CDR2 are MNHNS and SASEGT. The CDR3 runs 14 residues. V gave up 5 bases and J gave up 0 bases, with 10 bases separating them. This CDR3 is CASSNRAMNTEAFF. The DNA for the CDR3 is TGTGCCAGCAGTAACAGGGCCATGAACACTGAAGCTTTCTTT.

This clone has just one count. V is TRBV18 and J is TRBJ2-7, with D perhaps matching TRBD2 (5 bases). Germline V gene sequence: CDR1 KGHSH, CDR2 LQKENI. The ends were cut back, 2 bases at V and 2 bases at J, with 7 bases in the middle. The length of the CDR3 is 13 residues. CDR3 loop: CASSPSGTYEQYF. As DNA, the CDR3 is TGTGCCAGCTCACCAAGCGGTACCTACGAGCAGTACTTC.

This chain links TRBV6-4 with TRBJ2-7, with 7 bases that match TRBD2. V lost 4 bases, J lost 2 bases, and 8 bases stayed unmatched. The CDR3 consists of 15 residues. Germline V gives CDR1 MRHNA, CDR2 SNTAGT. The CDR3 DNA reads TGTGCCAGCAGTGCACCCGGGGGGTCGGCCTACGAGCAGTACTTC. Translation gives CASSAPGGSAYEQYF.

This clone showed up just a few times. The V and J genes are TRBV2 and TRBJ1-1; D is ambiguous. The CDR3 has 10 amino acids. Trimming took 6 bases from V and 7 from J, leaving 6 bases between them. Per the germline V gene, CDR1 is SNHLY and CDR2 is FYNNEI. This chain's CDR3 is CASSYVEAFF. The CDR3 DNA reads TGTGCCAGCAGCTACGTTGAAGCTTTCTTT.

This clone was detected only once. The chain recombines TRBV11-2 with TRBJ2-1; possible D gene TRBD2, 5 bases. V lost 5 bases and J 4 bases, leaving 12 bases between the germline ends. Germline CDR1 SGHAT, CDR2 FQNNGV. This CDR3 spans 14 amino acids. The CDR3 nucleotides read TGTGCCAGCAGCCCCGGACTGGGGTACAATGAGCAGTTCTTC. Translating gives CASSPGLGYNEQFF.